One and the same sample provided the 23 T cell receptor beta chains below, sequenced in a study of T cell repertoires in cytomegalovirus infection. MiXCR, run by TCRdb on the reads, gives a single entry per CDR3 protein. In the table there are 80,000 to 130,000 distinct CDR3 sequences, around a quarter of which are singletons. The specimen was CD8+ T cells from PBMCs. Every receptor here comes from a human donor in good health (CMV status not recorded). Some clones in this sample may be carry-over from other donors' samples.

This clonotype came up many times. The CDR3 bases are TGTGCCAGCAGCTTAGTAGGAGGGAGCTTCCCGAGGGATGGCTACACCTTC. Translation: CASSLVGGSFPRDGYTF. The chain combines TRBV7-9 with TRBJ1-2; D is uncertain. With 1 base removed from V and 6 bases from J, the gap between germline ends came to 21 bases. The CDR3 is made up of 17 amino acids. The germline CDR1 and CDR2 sequences are SEHNR and FQNEAQ (reference sequence).

This clonotype was detected ten times or more. CDR3: CATSDFGGSSYNEQFF. DNA for the CDR3: TGTGCCACCAGTGATTTTGGGGGAAGCTCCTACAATGAGCAGTTCTTC. This rearrangement joins TRBV24-1 to TRBJ2-1; the D call may be TRBD1 or TRBD2 (5 bases each). The CDR3 runs 16 residues. V lost 1 base, J lost 0 bases, and 9 bases lay in between. Germline assignment: CDR1 KGHDR and CDR2 SFDVKD.

This clonotype was seen repeatedly, ten times or more. The chain recombines TRBV11-3 with TRBJ1-2; 8 bases map to TRBD1. V lost 5 bases and J lost 5; bases outside the gene matches: 7. In germline, CDR1 is SGHNT, CDR2 YENEEA. The CDR3 has 14 residues. The CDR3 here is CASSQRQGRYGYTF. The CDR3 DNA reads as TGTGCCAGCAGCCAAAGACAGGGGCGATATGGCTACACCTTC.

The chain is built from TRBV28 and TRBJ2-6; D is perhaps TRBD1 (6 bases). With 5 bases removed from V and 2 bases from J, the gap between germline ends came to 10 bases. The CDR3 covers 15 residues. CDR1 and CDR2 (germline): MDHEN, SYDVKM. The CDR3 nucleotides are TGTGCCAGCAGTCCCCAGGGGACTGGGGCCAACGTCCTGACTTTC. Translated, it gives CASSPQGTGANVLTF. Looking up the rest from reference TRBV28 and TRBJ2-6 gives the full variable domain: DVKVTQSSRYLVKRTGEKVFLECVQDMDHENMFWYRQDPGLGLRLIYFSYDVKMKEKGDIPEGYSVSREKKERFSLILESASTNQTSMYLCASSPQGTGANVLTFGAGSRLTVL.

The sample holds a few counts of this clonotype. The rearrangement uses TRBV28 and TRBJ2-7; 7 nucleotides align to TRBD1. The CDR3 is 13 residues long. V gave up 5 bases and J gave up 5 bases; unmatched junction bases: 6. Germline CDR1 is MDHEN and CDR2 is SYDVKM. Written as DNA, the CDR3 is TGTGCCAGCAGTGTGGGACAGTGGGACGAGCAGTACTTC. Translating gives CASSVGQWDEQYF.

The chain has TRBV2 and TRBJ1-5; possible D gene TRBD1, 6 bases. Trimming removed 4 bases from V and 4 bases from J, with 20 bases in between. Per germline, CDR1 SNHLY and CDR2 FYNNEI. The CDR3 has 17 residues. CDR3 loop: CASSVPLDRDINQPQHF. As DNA, the CDR3 is TGTGCCAGCAGTGTTCCCCTTGATAGGGACATTAATCAGCCCCAGCATTTT.

This clonotype was observed many times. The chain joins TRBV28 to TRBJ2-5; 9 nucleotides line up with TRBD1. V shed 3 bases, J shed 5 bases, and the junction held 10 bases outside the gene matches. The V gene's germline CDR1 is MDHEN and CDR2 SYDVKM. The CDR3 has 16 amino acids. The CDR3 loop is CASSFTQGAPGETQYF. CDR3 DNA sequence: TGTGCCAGCAGTTTTACACAGGGGGCGCCGGGGGAGACCCAGTACTTC. The variable domain in full, completed from reference TRBV28 and TRBJ2-5, reads DVKVTQSSRYLVKRTGEKVFLECVQDMDHENMFWYRQDPGLGLRLIYFSYDVKMKEKGDIPEGYSVSREKKERFSLILESASTNQTSMYLCASSFTQGAPGETQYFGPGTRLLVL.

The rearrangement links TRBV2 to TRBJ2-7, with D perhaps assigned TRBD1 or TRBD2 (5 bases each). Trimming stripped 7 bases from V and 4 bases from J, with 11 bases between. CDR1 is SNHLY and CDR2 is FYNNEI in the germline V gene. CDR3 size: 12 residues. CDR3 DNA sequence: TGTGCCAGCACCCAGGGACGTTACGAGCAGTACTTC. It translates to CASTQGRYEQYF.

This clonotype has more than one count but fewer than ten. This chain uses TRBV4-1 with TRBJ2-1; 11 bases align to TRBD2. Germline V gives CDR1 MGHRA, CDR2 YSYEKL. V trimming: 1 base; J trimming: 4 bases; junction bases outside the gene matches: 6. CDR3 size: 17 residues. The CDR3 here is CASSQGELAGAYNEQFF. The CDR3 nucleotides read TGCGCCAGCAGCCAAGGTGAACTAGCGGGGGCATACAATGAGCAGTTCTTC.

The rearrangement joins TRBV2 to TRBJ2-5; the D gene is possibly TRBD1 (7 bases). This CDR3 has 16 residues. Germline loops: CDR1 SNHLY, CDR2 FYNNEI. V was trimmed by 2 bases and J by 5 bases, leaving 18 bases between them. CDR3 nucleotides: TGTGCCAGCAGTGAACCATTCCAGGGGGGAGAGGAGACCCAGTACTTC. Residues: CASSEPFQGGEETQYF.

In this sample, this clonotype turned up a few times. The chain combines TRBV6-6 with TRBJ2-2; TRBD1 or TRBD2 may be the D gene (6 bases each). V lost 6 bases and J lost 7, with 15 bases in between. CDR1 and CDR2 from the germline V gene are MNHNY and SVGAGI (reference sequence). The CDR3 length is 14 residues. The CDR3 DNA is TGTGCCAGCAGCCCGAGGGGGGCTAGCGGGGAGCTGTTTTTT. This gives the protein CASSPRGASGELFF.

In this sample, this clonotype turned up many times. The chain combines TRBV7-9 with TRBJ2-1; possibly TRBD1 for D (6 bases). The CDR3 totals 15 residues. Trimming removed 3 bases at V and 5 bases at J, with 14 bases between. The germline gives CDR1 SEHNR, CDR2 FQNEAQ (reference sequence). Here the CDR3 reads CASSFSEGGNNEQFF. The DNA of the CDR3 is TGTGCCAGCAGCTTCTCGGAAGGGGGTAACAATGAGCAGTTCTTC.

The chain carries TRBV14 and TRBJ1-1; D not resolved. V lost 0 bases and J lost 0, with 8 bases in between. CDR3 size: 15 residues. Looked up from germline, CDR1 is SGHDN and CDR2 is FVKESK. The CDR3 loop is CASSQDEGLNTEAFF. CDR3 coding DNA: TGTGCCAGCAGCCAAGATGAAGGTTTGAACACTGAAGCTTTCTTT.

A few counts support this clonotype. This chain uses TRBV7-6 with TRBJ2-1, with 15 bases that match TRBD2. Germline V lookup: CDR1 SGHVS, CDR2 FNYEAQ. V was clipped by 5 bases and J by 8 bases; unmatched bases: 4. This CDR3 is built from 15 residues. CDR3 bases: TGTGCCAGCAGCAGGACTAGCGGGAGGGGGGATGAGCAGTTCTTC. It encodes CASSRTSGRGDEQFF.

The chain employs TRBV3-1 and TRBJ2-2; no definite D call. Trimming cost V 1 base and J 4 bases, with 16 bases left between them. The CDR3 runs 17 residues. Germline V gives CDR1 LGHDT, CDR2 YNNKEL (reference sequence). The CDR3 loop is CASSQVVTHRVTGELFF. The CDR3 DNA reads TGTGCCAGCAGCCAAGTTGTGACACACCGGGTCACCGGGGAGCTGTTTTTT.

This clonotype was observed a few times. V usage is TRBV7-8 and J usage is TRBJ2-3, with 8 bases that match TRBD2. CDR3 length: 15 residues. CDR1 is SGHVS and CDR2 is FQNEAQ in the germline V gene. V lost 1 base to trimming and J lost 3 bases; unmatched junction nucleotides: 3. CDR3 bases: TGTGCCAGCAGCTTAGTGGCGGGGGGAACAGATACGCAGTATTTT. Amino acids: CASSLVAGGTDTQYF.

The chain carries TRBV3-1 and TRBJ2-7; D gene ambiguous. The germline V gene has CDR1 LGHDT and CDR2 YNNKEL (reference sequence). Deletions cut 0 bases from V and 0 bases from J, with 9 bases between. CDR3 size: 15 residues. The CDR3 loop is CASSQDGSYSYEQYF. The CDR3 coding sequence is TGTGCCAGCAGCCAAGACGGCAGTTACTCCTACGAGCAGTACTTC.

The chain combines TRBV20-1 with TRBJ1-6, with 7 positions matching TRBD1. V lost 4 bases to trimming and J lost 9 bases; unmatched junction nucleotides: 9. Germline V gene lookup returns CDR1 DFQATT and CDR2 SNEGSKA (reference sequence). This CDR3 has 14 residues. The chain's CDR3 is CSAKEGGYFSPLHF. The DNA for the CDR3 is TGCAGTGCTAAGGAAGGGGGCTATTTTTCACCCCTCCACTTT.

The CDR3 sequence: CAISDPGVLNEQYF. As DNA, the CDR3 is TGTGCCATCAGTGACCCAGGAGTTTTAAACGAGCAGTACTTC. The chain combines TRBV10-3 with TRBJ2-7; unclear D gene. The V gene's germline CDR1 is ENHRY and CDR2 SYGVKD. The length of the CDR3 is 14 residues. V gave up 3 bases and J gave up 5 bases, with 14 bases separating them.

The chain joins TRBV27 to TRBJ1-5, with TRBD1 matching 12 bases. Germline values: CDR1 MNHEY, CDR2 SMNVEV (reference sequence). V shed 5 bases and J 0 bases; nucleotides not matched to a gene: 5. The CDR3 has 17 residues. The CDR3 nucleotides are TGTGCCAGCAGTATGGGACAGGGGGCGCGTAGCAATCAGCCCCAGCATTTT. Its translation is CASSMGQGARSNQPQHF.

This clonotype was seen at least ten times. This rearrangement joins TRBV4-3 to TRBJ2-1; D is undetermined. The CDR3 covers 13 residues. V gave up 0 bases and J gave up 5 bases, with 5 bases separating them. CDR1 LGHNA and CDR2 YSLEER come from the germline V gene. Here the CDR3 reads CASSQERHNEQFF. The DNA of the CDR3 is TGCGCCAGCAGCCAAGAGCGGCACAATGAGCAGTTCTTC.

This clonotype has a count of ten or more. This rearrangement joins TRBV7-2 to TRBJ2-3; 13 positions agree with TRBD2. The CDR3 runs 15 residues. The J segment lost 4 bases and the V segment lost 6 bases, leaving 4 bases of the junction unmatched. The germline V gene has CDR1 SGHTA and CDR2 FQGNSA. Here the CDR3 DNA reads TGTGCCAGCAGGACTACTAGCGGGGGGGCAGATACGCAGTATTTT. Amino acids: CASRTTSGGADTQYF.

This clonotype was counted only a few times. The chain joins TRBV4-3 to TRBJ2-1; 9 positions match TRBD2. Germline-derived CDR1 and CDR2 are LGHNA and YSLEER. This CDR3 comprises 15 residues. V gave up 0 bases and J gave up 13 bases; unmatched junction bases: 10. The CDR3 bases are TGCGCCAGCAGCCAAGATGATGGTAGCGGGAGTGATCAGTTCTTC. Amino acids: CASSQDDGSGSDQFF.